Many counts were recorded for the clone carrying this TCR beta chain. Its target is not known. Generation of TCR cDNA used 5'RACE template switching (which added a universal primer site and UMIs). TCRdb re-called the 5' RACE reads through MiXCR, storing one row per CDR3 protein. Of about 160,000 distinct CDR3 sequences detected, about 7% appear once; the ten largest clones hold 2.5% to 3%. This CDR3 has 13 residues. Germline V CDR1 and CDR2: MNHNY, SVGAGI (reference sequence). V was shortened by 6 bases and J by 2 bases, with 9 bases between the two germline ends. These data are taken from a study of T cells after yellow fever vaccination. General study findings and limits: The secondary T-cell response peaked on day 5, not day 15, but was weaker. It was a small share of clonotypes that appeared in both CD4 and CD8 compartments.

The chain joins TRBV6-6 to TRBJ2-3; no firm D call. Source: CD4+ T cells sorted from PBMCs, taken around 5 days after the first yellow fever vaccination. The TCR originated in a man between 18 and 35 years old who received the YFV17D yellow fever vaccine. The chain's CDR3 is CASSLGYTDTQYF. CDR3 coding DNA: TGTGCCAGCAGCCTTGGTTACACAGATACGCAGTATTTT.